What follows describes a single T cell receptor (beta chain). Its antigen is unidentified. This sample is part of a study of high-grade serous ovarian cancer treatment subgroups. Study overall: Samples averaged approximately 13,000 reads and roughly 7,700 unique TCR beta rearrangements. Findings and caveats of the study: Repertoire similarity ranged about 0.1 to 0.85 between tumors of one patient.

CDR1 is SGHKS, CDR2 YYEKEE, per germline (reference sequence). The V and J ends lost 3 bases and 5 bases respectively, with 14 bases between them. This CDR3 has 14 residues. Clones were sequenced by immunoSEQ multiplex PCR, and TCRdb holds only the in-frame ones, with some missing. The repertoire holds 35,000 to 45,000 clones, with 70% to 80% as singletons. Tumor samples were obtained before definitive surgery or chemotherapy. The sequence derives from a human donor with high-grade serous ovarian cancer. Sample: tumor tissue. The J gene is TRBJ2-5, the V gene TRBV5-5; either TRBD1 or TRBD2 may fit D (6 bases each). This CDR3 reads CASSSRGQAETQYF. CDR3 nucleotides: TGTGCCAGCAGCTCCCGGGGGCAGGCGGAGACCCAGTACTTC.